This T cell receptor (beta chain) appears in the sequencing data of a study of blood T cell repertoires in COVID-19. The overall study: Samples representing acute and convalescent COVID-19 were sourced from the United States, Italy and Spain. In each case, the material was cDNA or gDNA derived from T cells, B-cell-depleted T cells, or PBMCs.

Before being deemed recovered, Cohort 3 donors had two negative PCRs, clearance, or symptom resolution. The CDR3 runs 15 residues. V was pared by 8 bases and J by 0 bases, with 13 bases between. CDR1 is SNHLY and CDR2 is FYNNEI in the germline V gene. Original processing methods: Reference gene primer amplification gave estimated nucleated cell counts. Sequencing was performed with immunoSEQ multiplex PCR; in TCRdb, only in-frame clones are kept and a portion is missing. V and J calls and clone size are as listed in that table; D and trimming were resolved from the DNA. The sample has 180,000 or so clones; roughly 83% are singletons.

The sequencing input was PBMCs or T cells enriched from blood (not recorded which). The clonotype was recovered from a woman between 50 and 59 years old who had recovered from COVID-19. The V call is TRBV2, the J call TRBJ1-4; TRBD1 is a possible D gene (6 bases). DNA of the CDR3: TGTGCCAGCGGCCGGACAGCTGCAACTAATGAAAAACTGTTTTTT. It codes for CASGRTAATNEKLFF.